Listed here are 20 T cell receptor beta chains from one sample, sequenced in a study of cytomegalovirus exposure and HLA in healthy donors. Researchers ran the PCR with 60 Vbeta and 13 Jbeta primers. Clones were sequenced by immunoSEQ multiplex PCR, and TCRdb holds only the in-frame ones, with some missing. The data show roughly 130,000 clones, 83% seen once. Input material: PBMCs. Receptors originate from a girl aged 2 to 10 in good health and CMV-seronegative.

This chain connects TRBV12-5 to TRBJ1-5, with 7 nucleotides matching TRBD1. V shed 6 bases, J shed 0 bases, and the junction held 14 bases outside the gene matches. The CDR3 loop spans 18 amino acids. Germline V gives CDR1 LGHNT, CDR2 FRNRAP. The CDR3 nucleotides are TGTGCTAGTGGCCCCCGTCCCGGGACAGACTTTAGCAATCAGCCCCAGCATTTT. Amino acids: CASGPRPGTDFSNQPQHF. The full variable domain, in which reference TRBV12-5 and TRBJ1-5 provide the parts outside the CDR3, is DARVTQTPRHKVTEMGQEVTMRCQPILGHNTVFWYRQTMMQGLELLAYFRNRAPLDDSGMPKDRFSAEMPDATLATLKIQPSEPRDSAVYFCASGPRPGTDFSNQPQHFGDGTRLSIL.

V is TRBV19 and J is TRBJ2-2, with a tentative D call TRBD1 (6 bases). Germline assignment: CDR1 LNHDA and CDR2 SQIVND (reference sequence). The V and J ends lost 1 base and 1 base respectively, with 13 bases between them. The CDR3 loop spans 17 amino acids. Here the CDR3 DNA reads TGTGCCAGTAGTATAGTTTGGGACACCTTGAACACCGGGGAGCTGTTTTTT. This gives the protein CASSIVWDTLNTGELFF.

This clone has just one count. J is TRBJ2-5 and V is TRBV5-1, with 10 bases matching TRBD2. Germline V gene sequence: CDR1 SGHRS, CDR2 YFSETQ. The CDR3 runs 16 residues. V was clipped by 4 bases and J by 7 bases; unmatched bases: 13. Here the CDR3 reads CASSTGLAPPGGTQYF. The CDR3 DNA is TGCGCCAGCAGCACGGGACTAGCGCCACCGGGGGGGACCCAGTACTTC.

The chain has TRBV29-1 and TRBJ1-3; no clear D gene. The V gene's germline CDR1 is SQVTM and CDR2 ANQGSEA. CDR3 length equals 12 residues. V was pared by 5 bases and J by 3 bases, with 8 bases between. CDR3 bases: TGCAGCGTTAGAGGGCATGGAAACACCATATATTTT. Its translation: CSVRGHGNTIYF.

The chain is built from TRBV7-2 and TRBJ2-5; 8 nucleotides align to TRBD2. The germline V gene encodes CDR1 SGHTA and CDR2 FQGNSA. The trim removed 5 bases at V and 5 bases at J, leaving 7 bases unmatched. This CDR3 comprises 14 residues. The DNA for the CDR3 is TGTGCCAGCAGCCTTAGCGGGGTGTCGGAGACCCAGTACTTC. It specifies CASSLSGVSETQYF.

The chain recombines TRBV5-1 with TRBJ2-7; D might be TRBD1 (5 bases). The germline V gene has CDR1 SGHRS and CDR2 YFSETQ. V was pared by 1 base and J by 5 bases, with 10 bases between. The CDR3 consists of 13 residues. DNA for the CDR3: TGCGCCAGCAGCTTGAGCAGGGCGCACGAGCAGTACTTC. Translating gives CASSLSRAHEQYF.

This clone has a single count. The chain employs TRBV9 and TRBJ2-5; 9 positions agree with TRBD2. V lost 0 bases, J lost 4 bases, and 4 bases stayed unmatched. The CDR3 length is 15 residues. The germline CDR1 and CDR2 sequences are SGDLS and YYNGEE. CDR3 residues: CASSVAGTSTETQYF. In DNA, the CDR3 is TGTGCCAGCAGCGTAGCAGGGACTAGCACAGAGACCCAGTACTTC.

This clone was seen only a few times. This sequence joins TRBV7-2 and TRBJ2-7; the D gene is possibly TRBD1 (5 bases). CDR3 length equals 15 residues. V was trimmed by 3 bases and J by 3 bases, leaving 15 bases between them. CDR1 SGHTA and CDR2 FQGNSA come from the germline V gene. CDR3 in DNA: TGTGCCAGCAGCTTCGGTGACAGAGCTTACTACGAGCAGTACTTC. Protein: CASSFGDRAYYEQYF. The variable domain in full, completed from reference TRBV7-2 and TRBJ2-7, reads GAGVSQSPSNKVTEKGKDVELRCDPISGHTALYWYRQSLGQGLEFLIYFQGNSAPDKSGLPSDRFSAERTGGSVSTLTIQRTQQEDSAVYLCASSFGDRAYYEQYFGPGTRLTVT.

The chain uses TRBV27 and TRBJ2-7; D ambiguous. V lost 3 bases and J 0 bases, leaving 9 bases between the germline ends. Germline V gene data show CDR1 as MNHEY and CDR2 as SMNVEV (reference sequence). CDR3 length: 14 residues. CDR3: CASSFDGLSYEQYF. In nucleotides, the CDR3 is TGTGCCAGCAGTTTCGATGGGCTCTCCTACGAGCAGTACTTC.

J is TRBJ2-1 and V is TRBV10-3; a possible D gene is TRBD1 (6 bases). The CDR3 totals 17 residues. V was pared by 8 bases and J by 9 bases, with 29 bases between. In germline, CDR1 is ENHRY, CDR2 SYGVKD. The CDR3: CAIGVDKDSLFVIEQFF. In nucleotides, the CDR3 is TGTGCCATCGGAGTTGATAAGGACAGTTTGTTCGTAATTGAGCAGTTCTTC.

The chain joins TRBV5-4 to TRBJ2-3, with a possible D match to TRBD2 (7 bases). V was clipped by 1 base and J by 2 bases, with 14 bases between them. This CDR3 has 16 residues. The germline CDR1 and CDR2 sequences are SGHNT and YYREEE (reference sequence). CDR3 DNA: TGTGCCAGCAGCTTGTTGGGGGGGGGCCCCACAGATACGCAGTATTTT. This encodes CASSLLGGGPTDTQYF.

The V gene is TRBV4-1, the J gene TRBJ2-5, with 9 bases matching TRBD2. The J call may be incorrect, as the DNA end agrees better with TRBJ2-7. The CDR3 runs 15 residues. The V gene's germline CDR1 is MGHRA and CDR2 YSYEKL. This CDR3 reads CASSQLGLAKYEQYF. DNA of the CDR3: TGCGCCAGCAGCCAGCTCGGACTAGCGAAATACGAGCAGTACTTC.

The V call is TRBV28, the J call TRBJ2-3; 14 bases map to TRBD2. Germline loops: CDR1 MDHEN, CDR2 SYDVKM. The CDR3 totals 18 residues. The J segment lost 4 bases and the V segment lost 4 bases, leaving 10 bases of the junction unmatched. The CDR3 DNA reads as TGTGCCAGCAGTTCCATGGGACTAGCGGGAGAAGCGTCAGATACGCAGTATTTT. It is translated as CASSSMGLAGEASDTQYF.

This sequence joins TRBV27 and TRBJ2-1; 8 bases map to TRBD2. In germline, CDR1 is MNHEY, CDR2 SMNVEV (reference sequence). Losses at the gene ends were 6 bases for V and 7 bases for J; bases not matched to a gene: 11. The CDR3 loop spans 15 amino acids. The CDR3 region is CASSLSGSGGNEQFF. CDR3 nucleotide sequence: TGTGCCAGCAGCCTGAGCGGGAGCGGCGGTAATGAGCAGTTCTTC.

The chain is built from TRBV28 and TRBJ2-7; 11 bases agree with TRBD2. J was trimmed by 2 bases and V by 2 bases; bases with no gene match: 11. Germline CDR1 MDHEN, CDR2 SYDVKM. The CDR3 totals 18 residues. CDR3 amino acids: CASSLTPKTSGVAYEQYF. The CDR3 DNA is TGTGCCAGCAGTTTAACCCCCAAGACTAGCGGGGTCGCCTACGAGCAGTACTTC.

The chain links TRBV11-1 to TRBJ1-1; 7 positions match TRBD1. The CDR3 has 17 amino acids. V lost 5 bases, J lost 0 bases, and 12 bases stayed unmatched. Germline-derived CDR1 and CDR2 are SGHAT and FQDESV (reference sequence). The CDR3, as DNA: TGTGCCAGCAGCGCAGGGACAGAATCTAAATTGAACACTGAAGCTTTCTTT. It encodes CASSAGTESKLNTEAFF.

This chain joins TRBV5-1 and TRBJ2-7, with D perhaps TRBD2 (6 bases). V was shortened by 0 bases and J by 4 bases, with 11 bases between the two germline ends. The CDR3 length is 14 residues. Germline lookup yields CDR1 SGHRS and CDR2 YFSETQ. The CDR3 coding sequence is TGCGCCAGCAGCTTGGCTCTAGCGACATACGAGCAGTACTTC. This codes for CASSLALATYEQYF.

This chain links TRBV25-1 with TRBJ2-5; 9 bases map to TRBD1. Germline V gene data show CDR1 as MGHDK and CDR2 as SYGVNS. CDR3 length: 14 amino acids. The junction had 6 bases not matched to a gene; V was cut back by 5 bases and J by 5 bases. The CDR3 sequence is CASSKGQGSETQYF. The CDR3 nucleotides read TGTGCCAGCAGTAAGGGACAGGGAAGCGAGACCCAGTACTTC.

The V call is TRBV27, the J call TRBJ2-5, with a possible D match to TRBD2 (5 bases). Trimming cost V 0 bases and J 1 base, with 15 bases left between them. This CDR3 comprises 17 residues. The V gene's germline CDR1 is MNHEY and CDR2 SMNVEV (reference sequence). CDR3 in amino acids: CASSLSAGHAGQETQYF. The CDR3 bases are TGTGCCAGCAGTTTATCGGCCGGTCACGCGGGCCAAGAGACCCAGTACTTC.

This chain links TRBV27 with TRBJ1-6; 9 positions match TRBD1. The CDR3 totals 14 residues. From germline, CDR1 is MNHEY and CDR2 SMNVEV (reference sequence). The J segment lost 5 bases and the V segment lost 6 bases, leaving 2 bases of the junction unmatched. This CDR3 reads CASRRTGDNSPLHF. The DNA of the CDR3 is TGTGCCAGCAGGCGGACAGGGGATAATTCACCCCTCCACTTT.